This entry is about one T cell receptor beta chain. Its antigen is currently unknown. This CDR3 spans 17 amino acids. V dropped 0 bases and J dropped 5; count of bases not matched to a gene: 12. Germline V gene lookup returns CDR1 SGHTA and CDR2 FQGNSA. This entry is derived from a study of cytomegalovirus exposure and HLA in healthy donors. General observations from the study: Within an earlier analysis, most TCR beta V segments proved productive either about 87% or about 30% of the time. Donors were assumed by presence/absence analyses to have roughly uniform sequencing depth.

Amplification used 60 Vbeta primers and 13 Jbeta primers. Authors' methods: Per a later analysis, the number of unique TCR beta chains was approximately 80 million, of which about 10 million were shared. Profiling relied on immunoSEQ multiplex PCR, and the TCRdb table lists in-frame clones only, not all of them. The D gene and trimming were derived from the DNA, and the V and J assignments and clone size from that table. The sample includes some 200,000 clones, 55% to 75% of them seen just once. These donors, healthy bone marrow donors, were studied. This receptor was obtained from a man in his forties in good health and CMV-seropositive. V usage is TRBV7-2 and J usage is TRBJ2-5; 7 nucleotides line up with TRBD2. Sequenced: PBMCs. The CDR3 DNA sequence: TGTGCCAGCAGCTTAGCGCGCGGGGCGGGGGATCGGGAGACCCAGTACTTC. Translation: CASSLARGAGDRETQYF.